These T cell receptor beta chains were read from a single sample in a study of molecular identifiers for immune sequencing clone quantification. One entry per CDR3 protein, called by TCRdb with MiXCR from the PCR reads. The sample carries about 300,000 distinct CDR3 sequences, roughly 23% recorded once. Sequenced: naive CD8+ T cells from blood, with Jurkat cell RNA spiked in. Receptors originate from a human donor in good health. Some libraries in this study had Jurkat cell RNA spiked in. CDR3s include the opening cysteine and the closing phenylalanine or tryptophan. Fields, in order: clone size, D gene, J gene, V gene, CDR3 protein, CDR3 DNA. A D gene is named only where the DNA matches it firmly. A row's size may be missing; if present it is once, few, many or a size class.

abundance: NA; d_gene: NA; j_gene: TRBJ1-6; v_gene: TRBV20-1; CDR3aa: CSALRQSSHNSPLHF; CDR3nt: TGCAGTGCCTTGAGACAGAGCTCCCATAATTCACCCCTCCACTTT
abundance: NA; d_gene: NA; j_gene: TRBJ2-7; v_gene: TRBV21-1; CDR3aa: CASSKSQSQAYEQYF; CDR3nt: TGTGCCAGCAGCAAATCACAGAGTCAGGCCTACGAGCAGTACTTC
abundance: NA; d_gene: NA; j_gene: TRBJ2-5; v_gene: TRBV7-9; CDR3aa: CASSLVRKETQYF; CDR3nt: TGTGCCAGCAGCTTAGTCAGGAAAGAGACCCAGTACTTC
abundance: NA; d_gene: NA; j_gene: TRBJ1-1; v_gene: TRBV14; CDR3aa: CASGQGGGTEAFF; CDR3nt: TGTGCCAGCGGCCAAGGGGGGGGAACTGAAGCTTTCTTT
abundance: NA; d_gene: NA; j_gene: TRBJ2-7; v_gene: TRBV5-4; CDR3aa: CASSFGPSEQYF; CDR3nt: TGTGCCAGCAGTTTCGGTCCTTCCGAGCAGTACTTC
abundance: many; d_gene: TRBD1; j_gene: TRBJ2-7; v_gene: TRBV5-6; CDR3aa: CASSPEVGTGTYEQYF; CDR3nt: TGTGCCAGCAGCCCCGAAGTCGGGACAGGGACCTACGAGCAGTACTTC
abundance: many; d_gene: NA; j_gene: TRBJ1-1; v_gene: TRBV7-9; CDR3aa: CASSPTSPEAFF; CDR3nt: TGTGCCAGCAGCCCCACAAGCCCTGAAGCTTTCTTT
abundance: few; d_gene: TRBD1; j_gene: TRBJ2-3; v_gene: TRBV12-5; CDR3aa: CASGFGTGYDTQYF; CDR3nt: TGTGCTAGTGGTTTTGGGACAGGTTACGATACGCAGTATTTT
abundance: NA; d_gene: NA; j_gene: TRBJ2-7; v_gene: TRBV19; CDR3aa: CASSPPNSEQYF; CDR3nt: TGTGCCAGTAGTCCCCCGAACTCCGAGCAGTACTTC
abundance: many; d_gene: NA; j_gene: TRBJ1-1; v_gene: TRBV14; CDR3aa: CASSHPSTMNTEAFF; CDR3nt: TGTGCCAGCAGCCACCCCTCAACCATGAACACTGAAGCTTTCTTT
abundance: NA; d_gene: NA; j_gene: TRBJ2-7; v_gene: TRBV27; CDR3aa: CVSSQGVVYEQYF; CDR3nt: TGTGTCAGCAGCCAGGGTGTCGTCTACGAGCAGTACTTC
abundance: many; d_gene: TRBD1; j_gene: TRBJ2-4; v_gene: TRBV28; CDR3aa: CASSLGQGEILAKNIQYF; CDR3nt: TGTGCCAGCAGTCTAGGACAGGGAGAGATACTAGCCAAAAACATTCAGTACTTC
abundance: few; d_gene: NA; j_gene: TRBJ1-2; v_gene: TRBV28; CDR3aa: CASSQPRQSWDQKNYGYTF; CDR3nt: TGTGCCAGCAGTCAACCACGACAGAGTTGGGATCAGAAGAACTATGGCTACACCTTC
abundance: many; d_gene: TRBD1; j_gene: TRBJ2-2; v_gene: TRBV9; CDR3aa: CASSVATTGTGELFF; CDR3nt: TGTGCCAGCAGCGTAGCTACGACAGGGACCGGGGAGCTGTTTTTT
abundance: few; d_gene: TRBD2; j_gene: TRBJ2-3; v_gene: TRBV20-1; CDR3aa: CSAPGGPSGRAIDTQYF; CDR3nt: TGCAGTGCTCCCGGAGGACCTAGCGGGAGGGCCATAGATACGCAGTATTTT
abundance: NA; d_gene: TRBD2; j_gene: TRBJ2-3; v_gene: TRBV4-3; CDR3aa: CASSQYGTSGADTQYF; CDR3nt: TGCGCCAGCAGCCAATACGGGACTAGCGGGGCAGATACGCAGTATTTT
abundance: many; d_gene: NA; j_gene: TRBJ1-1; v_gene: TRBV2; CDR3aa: CASSGAVDTEAFF; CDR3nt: TGTGCCAGCAGTGGGGCAGTAGATACTGAAGCTTTCTTT
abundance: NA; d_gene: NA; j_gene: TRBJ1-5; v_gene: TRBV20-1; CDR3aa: CSAGRGLCQPQHF; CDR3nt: TGCAGTGCGGGACGGGGACTGTGTCAGCCCCAGCATTTT
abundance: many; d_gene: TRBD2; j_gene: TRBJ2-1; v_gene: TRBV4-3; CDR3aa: CASSQAGTSVLYEQFF; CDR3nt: TGCGCCAGCAGCCAGGCCGGGACTAGCGTTCTCTATGAGCAGTTCTTC
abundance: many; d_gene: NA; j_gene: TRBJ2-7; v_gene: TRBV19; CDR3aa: CASSIALVYEQYF; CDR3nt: TGTGCCAGTAGTATCGCCCTGGTCTACGAGCAGTACTTC